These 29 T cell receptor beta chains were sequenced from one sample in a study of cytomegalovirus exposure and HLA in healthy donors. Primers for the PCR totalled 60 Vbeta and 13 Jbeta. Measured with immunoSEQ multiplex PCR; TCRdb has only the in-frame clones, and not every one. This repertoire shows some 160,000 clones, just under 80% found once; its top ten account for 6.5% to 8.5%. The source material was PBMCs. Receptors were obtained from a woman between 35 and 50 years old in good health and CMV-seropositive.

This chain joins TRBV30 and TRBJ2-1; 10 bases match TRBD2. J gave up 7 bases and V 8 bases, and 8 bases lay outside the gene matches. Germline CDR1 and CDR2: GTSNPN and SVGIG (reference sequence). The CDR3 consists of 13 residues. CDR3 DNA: TGTGCCGGCACCGGGACTAGCGATAATGAGCAGTTCTTC. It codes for CAGTGTSDNEQFF.

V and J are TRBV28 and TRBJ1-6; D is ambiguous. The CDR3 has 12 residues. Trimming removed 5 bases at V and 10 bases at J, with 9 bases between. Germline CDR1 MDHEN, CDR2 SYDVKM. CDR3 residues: CASSTTPSPLHF. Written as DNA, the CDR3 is TGTGCCAGCAGTACAACACCGTCACCCCTCCACTTT.

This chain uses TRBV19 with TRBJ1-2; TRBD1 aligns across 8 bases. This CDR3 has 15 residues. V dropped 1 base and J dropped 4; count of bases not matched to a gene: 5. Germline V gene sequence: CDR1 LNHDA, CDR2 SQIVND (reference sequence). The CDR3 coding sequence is TGTGCCAGTAGTATAGGGGACAGGTCCTCCTATGGCTACACCTTC. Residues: CASSIGDRSSYGYTF. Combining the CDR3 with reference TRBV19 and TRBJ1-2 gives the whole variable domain DGGITQSPKYLFRKEGQNVTLSCEQNLNHDAMYWYRQDPGQGLRLIYYSQIVNDFQKGDIAEGYSVSREKKESFPLTVTSAQKNPTAFYLCASSIGDRSSYGYTFGSGTRLTVV.

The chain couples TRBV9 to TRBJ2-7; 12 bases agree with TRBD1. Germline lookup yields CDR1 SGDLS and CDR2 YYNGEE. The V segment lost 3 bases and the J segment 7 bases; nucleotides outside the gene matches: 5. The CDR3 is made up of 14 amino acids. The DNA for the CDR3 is TGTGCCAGCAGCGCGGGACAGGGGGCGTTAGAGCAGTACTTC. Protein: CASSAGQGALEQYF. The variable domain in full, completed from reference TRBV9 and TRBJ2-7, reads DSGVTQTPKHLITATGQRVTLRCSPRSGDLSVYWYQQSLDQGLQFLIQYYNGEERAKGNILERFSAQQFPDLHSELNLSSLELGDSALYFCASSAGQGALEQYFGPGTRLTVT.

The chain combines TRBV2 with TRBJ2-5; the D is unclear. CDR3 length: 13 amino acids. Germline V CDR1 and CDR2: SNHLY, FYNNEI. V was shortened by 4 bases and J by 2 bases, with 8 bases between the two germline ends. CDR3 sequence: CASSVRRQETQYF. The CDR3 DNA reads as TGTGCCAGCAGTGTACGGAGACAAGAGACCCAGTACTTC.

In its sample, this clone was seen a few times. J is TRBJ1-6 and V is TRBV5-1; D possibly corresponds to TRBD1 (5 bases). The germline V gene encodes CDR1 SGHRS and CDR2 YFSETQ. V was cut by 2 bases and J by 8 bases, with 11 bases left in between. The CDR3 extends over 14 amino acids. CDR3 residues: CASSFGGTDSPLHF. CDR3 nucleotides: TGCGCCAGCAGCTTTGGGGGGACGGATTCACCCCTCCACTTT.

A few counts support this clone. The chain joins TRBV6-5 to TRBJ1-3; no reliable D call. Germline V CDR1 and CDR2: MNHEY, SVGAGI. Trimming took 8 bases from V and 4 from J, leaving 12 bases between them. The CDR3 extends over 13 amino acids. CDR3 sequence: CASASEFGNTIYF. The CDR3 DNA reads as TGTGCCAGCGCAAGCGAGTTCGGAAACACCATATATTTT.

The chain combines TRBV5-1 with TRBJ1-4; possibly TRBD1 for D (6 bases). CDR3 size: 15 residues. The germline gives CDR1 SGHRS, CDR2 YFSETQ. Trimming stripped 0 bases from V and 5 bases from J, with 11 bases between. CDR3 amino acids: CASSLGGQKNEKLFF. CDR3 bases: TGCGCCAGCAGCTTGGGGGGACAAAAGAATGAAAAACTGTTTTTT.

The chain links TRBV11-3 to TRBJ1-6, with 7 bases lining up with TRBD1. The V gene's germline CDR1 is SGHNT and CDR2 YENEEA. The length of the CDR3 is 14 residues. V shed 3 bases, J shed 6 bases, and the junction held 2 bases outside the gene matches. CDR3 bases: TGTGCCAGCAGCTTGGGGACAGTTAATTCACCCCTCCACTTT. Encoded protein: CASSLGTVNSPLHF.

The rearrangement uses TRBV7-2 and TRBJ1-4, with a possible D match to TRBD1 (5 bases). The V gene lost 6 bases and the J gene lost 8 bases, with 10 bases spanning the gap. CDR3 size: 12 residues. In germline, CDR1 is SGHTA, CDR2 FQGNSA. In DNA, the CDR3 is TGTGCCAGCAGGAGGGGAGGCGAAAAACTGTTTTTT. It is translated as CASRRGGEKLFF.

As DNA, the CDR3 is TGTGCCAGCAGTTCATCACCCGGACAGGGGGCCTACGAGCAGTACTTC. It is translated as CASSSSPGQGAYEQYF. The J gene is TRBJ2-7, the V gene TRBV28; 10 bases are a match to TRBD1. Germline V gene lookup returns CDR1 MDHEN and CDR2 SYDVKM. This CDR3 region has 16 residues. With 4 bases clipped from V and 2 bases from J, the junction kept 8 bases outside the gene matches.

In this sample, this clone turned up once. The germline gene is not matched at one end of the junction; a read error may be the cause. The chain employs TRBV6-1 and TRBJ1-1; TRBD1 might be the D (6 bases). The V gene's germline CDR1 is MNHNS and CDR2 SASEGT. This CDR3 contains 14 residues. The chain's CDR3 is CAGSTDRRNTEAFF. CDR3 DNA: TGTGCCGGCAGTACGGACAGAAGAAACACTGAAGCTTTCTTT.

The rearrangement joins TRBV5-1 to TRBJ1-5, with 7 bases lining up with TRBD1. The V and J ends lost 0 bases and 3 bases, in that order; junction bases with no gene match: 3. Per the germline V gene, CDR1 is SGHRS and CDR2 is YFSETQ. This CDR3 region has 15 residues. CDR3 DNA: TGCGCCAGCAGCTTGGGAGGGGGCCTCAATCAGCCCCAGCATTTT. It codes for CASSLGGGLNQPQHF.

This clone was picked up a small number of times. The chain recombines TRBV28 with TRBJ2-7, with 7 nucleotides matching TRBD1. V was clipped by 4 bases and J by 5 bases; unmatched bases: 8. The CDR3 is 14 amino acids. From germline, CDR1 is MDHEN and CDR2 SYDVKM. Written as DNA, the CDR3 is TGTGCCAGCAGTTACGACAGGGTAAACCACGAGCAGTACTTC. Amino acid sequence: CASSYDRVNHEQYF.

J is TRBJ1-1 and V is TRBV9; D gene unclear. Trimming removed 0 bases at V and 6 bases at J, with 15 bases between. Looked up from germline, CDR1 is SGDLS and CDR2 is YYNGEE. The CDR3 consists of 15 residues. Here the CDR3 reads CASSVEASFTSEAFF. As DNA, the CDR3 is TGTGCCAGCAGCGTAGAAGCGAGTTTTACATCTGAAGCTTTCTTT.

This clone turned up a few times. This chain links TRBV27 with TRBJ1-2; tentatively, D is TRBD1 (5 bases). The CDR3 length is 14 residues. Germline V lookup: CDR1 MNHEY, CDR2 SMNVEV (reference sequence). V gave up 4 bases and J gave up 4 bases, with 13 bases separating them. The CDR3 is CASSYSQGGYGYTF. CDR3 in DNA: TGTGCCAGCAGTTATTCGCAGGGCGGCTATGGCTACACCTTC.

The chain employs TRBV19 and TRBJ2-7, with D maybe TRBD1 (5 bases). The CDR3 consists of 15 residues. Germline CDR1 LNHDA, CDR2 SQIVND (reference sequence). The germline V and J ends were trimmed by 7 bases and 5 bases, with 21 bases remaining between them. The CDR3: CASTPAGYELHEQYF. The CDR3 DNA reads TGTGCCAGTACCCCCGCAGGGTACGAGCTCCACGAGCAGTACTTC.

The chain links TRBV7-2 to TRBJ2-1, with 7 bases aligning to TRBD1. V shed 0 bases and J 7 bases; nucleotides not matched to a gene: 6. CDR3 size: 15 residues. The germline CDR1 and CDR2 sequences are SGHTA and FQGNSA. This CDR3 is CASSLAPGGVNEQFF. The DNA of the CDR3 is TGTGCCAGCAGCTTAGCGCCAGGGGGAGTTAATGAGCAGTTCTTC.

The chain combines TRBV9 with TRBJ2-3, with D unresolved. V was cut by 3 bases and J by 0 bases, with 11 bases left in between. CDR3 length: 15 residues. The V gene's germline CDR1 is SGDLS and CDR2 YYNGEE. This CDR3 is CASSDDSFSTDTQYF. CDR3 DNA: TGTGCCAGCAGCGACGACTCATTTAGCACAGATACGCAGTATTTT. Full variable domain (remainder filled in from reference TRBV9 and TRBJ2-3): DSGVTQTPKHLITATGQRVTLRCSPRSGDLSVYWYQQSLDQGLQFLIQYYNGEERAKGNILERFSAQQFPDLHSELNLSSLELGDSALYFCASSDDSFSTDTQYFGPGTRLTVL.

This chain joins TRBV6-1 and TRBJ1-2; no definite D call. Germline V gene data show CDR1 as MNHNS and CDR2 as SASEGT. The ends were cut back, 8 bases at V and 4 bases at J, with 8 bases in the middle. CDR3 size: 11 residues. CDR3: CASVGSYGYTF. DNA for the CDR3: TGTGCCAGCGTCGGGTCCTATGGCTACACCTTC.

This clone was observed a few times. The CDR3 sequence: CASSSPRDRKSSYNEQFF. The CDR3 coding sequence is TGCGCCAGCAGCAGCCCCCGGGACAGAAAAAGTTCTTACAATGAGCAGTTCTTC. The V call is TRBV5-1, the J call TRBJ2-1; 7 bases agree with TRBD1. CDR1 is SGHRS and CDR2 is YFSETQ in the germline V gene. The CDR3 covers 18 residues. Unmatched junction bases numbered 17, after V lost 4 bases and J lost 4 bases.

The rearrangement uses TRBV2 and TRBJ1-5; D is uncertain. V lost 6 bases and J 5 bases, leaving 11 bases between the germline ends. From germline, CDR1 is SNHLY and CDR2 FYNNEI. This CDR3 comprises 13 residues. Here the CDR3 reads CASRWQSDQPQHF. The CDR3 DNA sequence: TGTGCCAGCAGGTGGCAGAGCGATCAGCCCCAGCATTTT.

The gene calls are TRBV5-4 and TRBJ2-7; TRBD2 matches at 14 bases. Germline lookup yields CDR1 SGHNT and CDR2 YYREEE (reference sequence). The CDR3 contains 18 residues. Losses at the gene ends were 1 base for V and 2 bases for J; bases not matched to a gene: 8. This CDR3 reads CASSLSTSGGAVTYEQYF. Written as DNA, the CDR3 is TGTGCCAGCAGCTTGTCGACTAGCGGGGGGGCCGTGACCTACGAGCAGTACTTC. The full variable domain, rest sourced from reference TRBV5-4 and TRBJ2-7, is ETGVTQSPTHLIKTRGQQVTLRCSSQSGHNTVSWYQQALGQGPQFIFQYYREEENGRGNFPPRFSGLQFPNYSSELNVNALELDDSALYLCASSLSTSGGAVTYEQYFGPGTRLTVT.

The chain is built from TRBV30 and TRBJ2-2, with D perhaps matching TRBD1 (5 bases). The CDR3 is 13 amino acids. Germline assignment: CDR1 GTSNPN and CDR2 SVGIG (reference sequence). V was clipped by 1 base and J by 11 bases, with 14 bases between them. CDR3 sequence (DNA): TGTGCCTGGAGTGGGGGCACCTCCGTCGAGCTGTTTTTT. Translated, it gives CAWSGGTSVELFF.

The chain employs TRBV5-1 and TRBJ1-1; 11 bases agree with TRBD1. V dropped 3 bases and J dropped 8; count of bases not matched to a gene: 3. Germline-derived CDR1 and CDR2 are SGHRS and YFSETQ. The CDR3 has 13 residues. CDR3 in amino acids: CASSYGQGAEAFF. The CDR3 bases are TGCGCCAGCAGCTATGGACAGGGGGCGGAAGCTTTCTTT.

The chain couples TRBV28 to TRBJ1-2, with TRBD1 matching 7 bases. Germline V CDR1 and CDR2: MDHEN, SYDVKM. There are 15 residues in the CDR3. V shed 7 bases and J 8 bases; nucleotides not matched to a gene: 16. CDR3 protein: CASTTGAPTEGGYTF. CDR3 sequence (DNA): TGTGCCAGCACCACAGGGGCGCCGACGGAGGGCGGCTACACCTTC.

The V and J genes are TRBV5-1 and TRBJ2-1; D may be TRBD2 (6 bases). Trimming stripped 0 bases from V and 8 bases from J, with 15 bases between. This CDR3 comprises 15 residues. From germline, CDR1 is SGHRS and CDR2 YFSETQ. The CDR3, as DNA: TGCGCCAGCAGCTTGGTGGGGGGTGAGGGGCATGAGCAGTTCTTC. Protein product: CASSLVGGEGHEQFF.

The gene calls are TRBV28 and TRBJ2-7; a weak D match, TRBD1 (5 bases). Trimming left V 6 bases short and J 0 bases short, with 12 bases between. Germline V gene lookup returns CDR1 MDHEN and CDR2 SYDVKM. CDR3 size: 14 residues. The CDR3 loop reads CASRPQTDSYEQYF. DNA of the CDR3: TGTGCCAGCAGACCTCAGACAGACTCCTACGAGCAGTACTTC.

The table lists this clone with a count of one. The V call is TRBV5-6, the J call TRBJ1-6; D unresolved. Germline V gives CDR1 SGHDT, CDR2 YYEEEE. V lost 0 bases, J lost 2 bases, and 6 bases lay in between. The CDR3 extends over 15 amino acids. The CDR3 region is CASSLASTYNSPLHF. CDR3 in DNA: TGTGCCAGCAGCTTGGCTAGTACCTATAATTCACCCCTCCACTTT.